This T cell receptor beta chain emerged from a study of T cell changes during pregnancy in multiple sclerosis. The repertoire was sequenced with immunoSEQ multiplex PCR; TCRdb's copy has only in-frame clones and lacks some. The data hold 35,000 to 50,000 clones, with about nine tenths observed a single time. The CDR3 loop spans 16 amino acids. Germline CDR1 LGHNT, CDR2 FRNRAP. V gave up 4 bases and J gave up 0 bases, with 16 bases separating them. Material: CD4+ T cells from peripheral blood mononuclear cells, obtained after pregnancy. V gene TRBV12-5 combines with J gene TRBJ2-7; possible D gene TRBD1, 5 bases. The TCR originated in a female donor in good health, enrolled as a control in a pregnancy study. The CDR3: CASGSLTASSSYEQYF. CDR3 coding DNA: TGTGCTAGTGGTTCGTTGACAGCCAGTTCCTCCTACGAGCAGTACTTC.